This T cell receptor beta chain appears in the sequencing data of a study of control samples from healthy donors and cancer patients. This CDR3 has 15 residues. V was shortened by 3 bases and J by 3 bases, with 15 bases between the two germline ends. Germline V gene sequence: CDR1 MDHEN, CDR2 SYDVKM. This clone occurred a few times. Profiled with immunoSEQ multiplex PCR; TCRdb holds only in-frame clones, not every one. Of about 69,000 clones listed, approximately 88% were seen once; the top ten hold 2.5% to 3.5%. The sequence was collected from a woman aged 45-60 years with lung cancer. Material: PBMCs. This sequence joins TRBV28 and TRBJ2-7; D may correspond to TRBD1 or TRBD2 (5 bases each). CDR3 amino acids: CASSFTGTNFYEQYF. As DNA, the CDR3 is TGTGCCAGCAGTTTTACCGGGACGAATTTCTACGAGCAGTACTTC.